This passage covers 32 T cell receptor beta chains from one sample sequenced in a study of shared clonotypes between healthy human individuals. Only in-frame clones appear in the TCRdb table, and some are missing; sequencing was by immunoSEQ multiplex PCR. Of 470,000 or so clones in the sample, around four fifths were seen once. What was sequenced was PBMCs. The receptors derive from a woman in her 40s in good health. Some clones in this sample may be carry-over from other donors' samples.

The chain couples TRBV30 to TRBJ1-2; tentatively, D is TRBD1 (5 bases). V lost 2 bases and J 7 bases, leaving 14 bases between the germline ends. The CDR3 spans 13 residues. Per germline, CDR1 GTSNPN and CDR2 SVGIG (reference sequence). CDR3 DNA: TGTGCCTGGAGTCCCGGGACTGGGGTTGGCTACACCTTC. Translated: CAWSPGTGVGYTF.

CDR3 in amino acids: CASSLRPGAIGETQYF. The CDR3 DNA reads TGTGCCAGCAGCTTACGGCCGGGGGCAATAGGGGAGACCCAGTACTTC. The gene calls are TRBV7-6 and TRBJ2-5; D may correspond to TRBD1 or TRBD2 (6 bases each). This CDR3 spans 16 amino acids. Germline assignment: CDR1 SGHVS and CDR2 FNYEAQ. V lost 2 bases to trimming and J lost 5 bases, with 18 bases between them. The full variable domain, its missing parts supplied by reference TRBV7-6 and TRBJ2-5, is GAGVSQSPRYKVTKRGQDVALRCDPISGHVSLYWYRQALGQGPEFLTYFNYEAQQDKSGLPNDRFSAERPEGSISTLTIQRTEQRDSAMYRCASSLRPGAIGETQYFGPGTRLLVL.

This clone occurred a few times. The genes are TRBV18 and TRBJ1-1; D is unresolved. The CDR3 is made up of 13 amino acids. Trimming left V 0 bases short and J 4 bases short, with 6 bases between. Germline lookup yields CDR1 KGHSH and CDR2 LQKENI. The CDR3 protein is CASSPPGITEAFF. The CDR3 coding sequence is TGTGCCAGCTCACCACCGGGGATCACTGAAGCTTTCTTT.

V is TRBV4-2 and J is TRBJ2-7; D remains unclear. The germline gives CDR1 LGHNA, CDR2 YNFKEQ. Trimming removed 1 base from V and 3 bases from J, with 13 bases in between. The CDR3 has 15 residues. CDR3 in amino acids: CASSQVLGSSYEQYF. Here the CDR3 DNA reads TGTGCCAGCAGCCAAGTCCTGGGTAGCAGCTACGAGCAGTACTTC.

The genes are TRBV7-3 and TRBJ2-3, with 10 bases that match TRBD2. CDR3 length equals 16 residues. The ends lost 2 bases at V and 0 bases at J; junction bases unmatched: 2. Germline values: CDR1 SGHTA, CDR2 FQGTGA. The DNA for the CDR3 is TGTGCCAGCAGCTTAGGAGCGGGAGGGAGCACAGATACGCAGTATTTT. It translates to CASSLGAGGSTDTQYF. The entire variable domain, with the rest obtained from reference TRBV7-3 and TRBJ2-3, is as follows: GAGVSQTPSNKVTEKGKYVELRCDPISGHTALYWYRQSLGQGPEFLIYFQGTGAADDSGLPNDRFFAVRPEGSVSTLKIQRTERGDSAVYLCASSLGAGGSTDTQYFGPGTRLTVL.

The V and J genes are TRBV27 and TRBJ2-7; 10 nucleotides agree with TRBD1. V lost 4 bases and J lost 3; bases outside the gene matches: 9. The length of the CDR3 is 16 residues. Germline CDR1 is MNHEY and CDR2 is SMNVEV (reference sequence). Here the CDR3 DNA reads TGTGCCAGCAGTTCGCCTAGACAGGGGGCGCGCTACGAGCAGTACTTC. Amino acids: CASSSPRQGARYEQYF.

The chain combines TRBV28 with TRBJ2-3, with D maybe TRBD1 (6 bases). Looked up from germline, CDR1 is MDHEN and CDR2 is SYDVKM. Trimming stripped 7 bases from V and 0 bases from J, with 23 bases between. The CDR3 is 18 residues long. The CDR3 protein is CASNKIGQGTTSTDTQYF. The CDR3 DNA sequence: TGTGCCAGCAATAAAATCGGGCAGGGGACCACTAGCACAGATACGCAGTATTTT.

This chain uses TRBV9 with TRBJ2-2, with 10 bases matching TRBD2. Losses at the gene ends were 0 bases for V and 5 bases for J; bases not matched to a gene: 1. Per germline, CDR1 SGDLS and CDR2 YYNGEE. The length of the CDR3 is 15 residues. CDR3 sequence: CASSVALAGTGELFF. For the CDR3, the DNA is TGTGCCAGCAGCGTAGCACTAGCGGGAACCGGGGAGCTGTTTTTT.

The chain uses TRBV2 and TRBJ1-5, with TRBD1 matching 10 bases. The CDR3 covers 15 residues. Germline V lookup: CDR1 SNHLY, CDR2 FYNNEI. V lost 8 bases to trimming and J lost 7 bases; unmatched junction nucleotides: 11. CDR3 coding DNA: TGTGCCAGCTGCCTAGTACCGGACAGGGGGCAGCCCCAGCATTTT. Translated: CASCLVPDRGQPQHF.

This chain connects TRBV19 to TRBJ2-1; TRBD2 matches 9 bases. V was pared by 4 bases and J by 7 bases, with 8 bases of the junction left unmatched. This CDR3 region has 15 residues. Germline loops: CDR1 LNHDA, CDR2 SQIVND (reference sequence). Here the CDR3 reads CASSTLAGISNEQFF. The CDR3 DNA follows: TGTGCCAGTAGTACTCTAGCGGGAATAAGTAATGAGCAGTTCTTC.

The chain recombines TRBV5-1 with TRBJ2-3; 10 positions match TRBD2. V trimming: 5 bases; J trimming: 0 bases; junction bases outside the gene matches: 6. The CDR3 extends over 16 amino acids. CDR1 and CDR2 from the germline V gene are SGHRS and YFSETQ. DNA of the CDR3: TGCGCCAGCAGGGCGGGACTAGCGACTAGCACAGATACGCAGTATTTT. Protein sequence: CASRAGLATSTDTQYF.

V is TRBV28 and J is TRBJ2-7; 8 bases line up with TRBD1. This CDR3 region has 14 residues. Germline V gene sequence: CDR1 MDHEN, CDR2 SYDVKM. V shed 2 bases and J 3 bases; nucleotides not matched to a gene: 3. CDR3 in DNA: TGTGCCAGCAGTTTACGGACAGGGAACTACGAGCAGTACTTC. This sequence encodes CASSLRTGNYEQYF.

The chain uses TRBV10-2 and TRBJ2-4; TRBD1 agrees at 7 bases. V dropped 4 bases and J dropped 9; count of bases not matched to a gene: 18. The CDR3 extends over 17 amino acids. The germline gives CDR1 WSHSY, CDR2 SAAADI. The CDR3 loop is CASSVAMNRMGQPIQYF. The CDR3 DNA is TGCGCCAGCAGTGTAGCCATGAATAGAATGGGACAGCCCATTCAGTACTTC.

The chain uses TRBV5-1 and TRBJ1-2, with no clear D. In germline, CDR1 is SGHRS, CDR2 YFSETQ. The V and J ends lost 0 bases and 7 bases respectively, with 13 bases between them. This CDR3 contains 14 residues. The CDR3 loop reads CASSLEAAGGGYTF. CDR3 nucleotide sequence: TGCGCCAGCAGCTTGGAGGCCGCAGGAGGTGGCTACACCTTC.

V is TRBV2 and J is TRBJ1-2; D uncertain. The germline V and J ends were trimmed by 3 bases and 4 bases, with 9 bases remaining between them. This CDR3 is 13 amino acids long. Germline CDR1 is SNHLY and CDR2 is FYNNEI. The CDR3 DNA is TGTGCCAGCAGTGATTCACAGTTCTATGGCTACACCTTC. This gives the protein CASSDSQFYGYTF.

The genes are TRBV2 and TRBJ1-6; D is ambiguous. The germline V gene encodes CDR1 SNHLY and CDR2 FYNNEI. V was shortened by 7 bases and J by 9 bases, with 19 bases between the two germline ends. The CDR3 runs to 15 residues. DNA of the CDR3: TGTGCCAGCACTCTCAACGAGGCAGAGATTTCACCCCTCCACTTT. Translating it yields CASTLNEAEISPLHF.

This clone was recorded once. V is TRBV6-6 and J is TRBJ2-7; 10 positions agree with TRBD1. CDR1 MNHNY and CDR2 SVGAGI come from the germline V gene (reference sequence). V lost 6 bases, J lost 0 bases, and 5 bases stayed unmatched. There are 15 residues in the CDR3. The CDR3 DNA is TGTGCCAGCAGAGCGGGACAGGGGTCCTCCTACGAGCAGTACTTC. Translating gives CASRAGQGSSYEQYF.

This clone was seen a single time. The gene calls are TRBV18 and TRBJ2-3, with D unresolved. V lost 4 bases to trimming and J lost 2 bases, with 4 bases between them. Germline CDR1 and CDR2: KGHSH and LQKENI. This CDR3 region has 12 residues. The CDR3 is CASSQPTDTQYF. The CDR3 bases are TGTGCCAGCTCACAACCCACAGATACGCAGTATTTT.

The CDR3 spells CASSQGITSGASTDTQYF. CDR3 nucleotides: TGCGCCAGCAGCCAAGGAATAACTAGCGGGGCAAGCACAGATACGCAGTATTTT. The genes are TRBV4-1 and TRBJ2-3; 10 bases agree with TRBD2. The ends lost 1 base at V and 0 bases at J; junction bases unmatched: 7. In germline, CDR1 is MGHRA, CDR2 YSYEKL. This CDR3 spans 18 amino acids.

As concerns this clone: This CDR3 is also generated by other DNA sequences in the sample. The CDR3 loop is CAWSGQPNRENTEAFF. The DNA of the CDR3 is TGTGCCTGGAGCGGGCAACCAAACCGGGAGAACACTGAAGCTTTCTTT. The rearrangement links TRBV30 to TRBJ1-1; no clear D gene. The CDR3 is 16 residues long. V lost 3 bases and J 1 base, leaving 18 bases between the germline ends. The germline CDR1 and CDR2 sequences are GTSNPN and SVGIG (reference sequence).

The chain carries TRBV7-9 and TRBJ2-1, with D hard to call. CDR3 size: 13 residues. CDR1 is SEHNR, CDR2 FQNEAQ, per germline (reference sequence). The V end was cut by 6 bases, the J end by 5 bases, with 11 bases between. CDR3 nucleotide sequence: TGTGCCAGCAGAAATATAGGACACAATGAGCAGTTCTTC. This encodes CASRNIGHNEQFF.

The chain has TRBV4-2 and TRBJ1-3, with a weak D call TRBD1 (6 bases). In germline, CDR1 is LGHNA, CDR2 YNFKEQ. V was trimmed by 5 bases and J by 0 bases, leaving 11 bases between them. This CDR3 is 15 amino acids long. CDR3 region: CASSGTPFSGNTIYF. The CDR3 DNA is TGTGCCAGCAGCGGGACACCTTTCTCTGGAAACACCATATATTTT.

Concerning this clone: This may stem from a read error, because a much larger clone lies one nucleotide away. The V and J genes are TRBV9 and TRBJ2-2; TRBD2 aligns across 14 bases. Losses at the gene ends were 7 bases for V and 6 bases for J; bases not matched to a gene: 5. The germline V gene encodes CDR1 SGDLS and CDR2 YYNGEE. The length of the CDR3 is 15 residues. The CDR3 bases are TGTGCCAGCGGAGGGACTAGCGGGAGTTCCGGGGAGCTGTTTTTT. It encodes CASGGTSGSSGELFF.

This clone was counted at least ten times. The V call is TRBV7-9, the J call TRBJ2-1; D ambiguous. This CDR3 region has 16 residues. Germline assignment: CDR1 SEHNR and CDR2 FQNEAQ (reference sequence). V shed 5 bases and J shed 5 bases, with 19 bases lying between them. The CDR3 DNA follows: TGTGCCAGCAGCGCATTTATTGCAGGCCCTCACAATGAGCAGTTCTTC. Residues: CASSAFIAGPHNEQFF.

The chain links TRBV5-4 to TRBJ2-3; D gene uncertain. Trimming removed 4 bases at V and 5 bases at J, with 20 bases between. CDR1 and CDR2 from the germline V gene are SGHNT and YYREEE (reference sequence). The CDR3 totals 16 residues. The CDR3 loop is CASSNILGYLRDTQYF. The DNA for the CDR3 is TGTGCCAGCAGCAATATCCTGGGCTACCTTCGAGATACGCAGTATTTT.

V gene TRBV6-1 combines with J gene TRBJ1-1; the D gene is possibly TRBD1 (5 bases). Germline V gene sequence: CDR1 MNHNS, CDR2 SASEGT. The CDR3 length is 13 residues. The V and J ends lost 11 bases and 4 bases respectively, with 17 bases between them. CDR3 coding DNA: TGTGCCGGCACTCCAGGGCGTCGCACTGAAGCTTTCTTT. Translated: CAGTPGRRTEAFF.

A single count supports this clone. The CDR3 DNA reads TGCGCCAGCAGCTTGGGACAGGGGGCGCGTACCACTGAAGCTTTCTTT. It specifies CASSLGQGARTTEAFF. The chain joins TRBV5-1 to TRBJ1-1, with TRBD1 matching 10 bases. Germline CDR1 reads SGHRS; CDR2 reads YFSETQ. This CDR3 has 16 amino acids. The J segment lost 4 bases and the V segment lost 0 bases, leaving 6 bases of the junction unmatched.

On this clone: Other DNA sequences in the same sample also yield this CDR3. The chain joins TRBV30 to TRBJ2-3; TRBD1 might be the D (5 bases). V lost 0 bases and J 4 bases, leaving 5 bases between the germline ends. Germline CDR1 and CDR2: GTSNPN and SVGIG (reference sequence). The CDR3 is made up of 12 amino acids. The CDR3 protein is CAWSVGADTQYF. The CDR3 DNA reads TGTGCCTGGAGTGTAGGGGCAGATACGCAGTATTTT.

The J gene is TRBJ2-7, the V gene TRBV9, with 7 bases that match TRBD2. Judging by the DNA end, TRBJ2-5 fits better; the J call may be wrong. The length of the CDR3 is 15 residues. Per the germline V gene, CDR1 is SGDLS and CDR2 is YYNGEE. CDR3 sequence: CASSVVGGVGETQYF. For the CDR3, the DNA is TGTGCCAGCAGCGTAGTGGGAGGGGTCGGAGAGACCCAGTACTTC.

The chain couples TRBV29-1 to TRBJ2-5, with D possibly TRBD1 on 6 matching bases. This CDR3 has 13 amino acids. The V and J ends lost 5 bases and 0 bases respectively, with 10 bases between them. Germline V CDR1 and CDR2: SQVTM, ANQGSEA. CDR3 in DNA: TGCAGCGTTCACAGGACAGACCAAGAGACCCAGTACTTC. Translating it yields CSVHRTDQETQYF.

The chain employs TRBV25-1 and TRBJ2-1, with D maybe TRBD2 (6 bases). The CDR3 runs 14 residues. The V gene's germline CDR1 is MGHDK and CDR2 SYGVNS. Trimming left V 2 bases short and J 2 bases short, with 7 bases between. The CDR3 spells CASSEGGTYNEQFF. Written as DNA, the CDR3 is TGTGCCAGCAGTGAAGGAGGGACCTACAATGAGCAGTTCTTC. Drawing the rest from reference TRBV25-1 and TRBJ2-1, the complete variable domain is EADIYQTPRYLVIGTGKKITLECSQTMGHDKMYWYQQDPGMELHLIHYSYGVNSTEKGDLSSESTVSRIRTEHFPLTLESARPSHTSQYLCASSEGGTYNEQFFGPGTRLTVL.

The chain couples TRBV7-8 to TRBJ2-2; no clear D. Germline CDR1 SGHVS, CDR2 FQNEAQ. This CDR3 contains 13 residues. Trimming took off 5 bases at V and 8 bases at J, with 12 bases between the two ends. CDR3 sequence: CASSTAKQGELFF. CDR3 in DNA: TGTGCCAGCAGCACCGCTAAGCAGGGGGAGCTGTTTTTT.